These T cell receptor beta chains were read from a single sample in a study of cytomegalovirus exposure and HLA in healthy donors. The assay was immunoSEQ multiplex PCR, and TCRdb's table has in-frame clones only and misses some. The sample comprises about 160,000 clones, 60% to 75% of which are singletons, and roughly 3% rests with the top ten. Sequencing was carried out using PBMCs. The receptors were sampled from a woman in her forties or fifties in good health and CMV-seropositive. Each CDR3 is given with its conserved first and last residue. D genes are given only for firm matches. A clone size is listed for some rows: how often the clone was seen (once, few, many), or a class if it is expanded.

NA	TRBV11-2	TRBJ2-7	NA	CASSPFSSYEQYF	TGTGCCAGCAGCCCGTTTAGCTCCTACGAGCAGTACTTC
NA	TRBV5-1	TRBJ1-1	NA	CASSPGSGNTEAFF	TGCGCCAGCAGCCCCGGATCGGGGAACACTGAAGCTTTCTTT
NA	TRBV5-4	TRBJ1-4	few	CASSFGQPNEKLFF	TGTGCCAGCAGCTTCGGACAGCCGAATGAAAAACTGTTTTTT
NA	TRBV10-3	TRBJ2-5	NA	CAISESKGGGETQYF	TGTGCCATCAGTGAGTCGAAAGGGGGGGGAGAGACCCAGTACTTC
NA	TRBV2	TRBJ2-7	NA	CASSDRSAPYEQYF	TGTGCCAGCAGTGATAGAAGCGCACCCTACGAGCAGTACTTC
TRBD2	TRBV7-9	TRBJ2-2	NA	CASSLGLAAGELFF	TGTGCCAGCAGCTTGGGACTAGCCGCCGGGGAGCTGTTTTTT
NA	TRBV9	TRBJ1-5	NA	CASSVGQQPHQPQHF	TGTGCCAGCAGCGTAGGACAGCAACCCCATCAGCCCCAGCATTTT
TRBD1	TRBV4-2	TRBJ1-2	few	CASSQDLTGSSGGVGGYTF	TGTGCCAGCAGCCAAGATCTTACGGGAAGTTCAGGGGGCGTAGGCGGCTACACCTTC
NA	TRBV27	TRBJ1-1	NA	CASSLSRSVPEAFF	TGTGCCAGCAGTTTATCGAGGTCGGTGCCTGAAGCTTTCTTT
TRBD1	TRBV4-1	TRBJ1-2	NA	CASSLRTGENYGYTF	TGCGCCAGCAGCCTACGTACAGGGGAGAACTATGGCTACACCTTC
TRBD1	TRBV27	TRBJ2-2	NA	CASRLDRLPSGTGELFF	TGTGCCAGCAGATTGGACAGGTTGCCCTCGGGCACCGGGGAGCTGTTTTTT
NA	TRBV11-1	TRBJ2-1	NA	CASSFARSSYNEQFF	TGTGCCAGCAGCTTTGCTAGAAGCTCCTACAATGAGCAGTTCTTC
TRBD2	TRBV4-2	TRBJ2-2	once	CASSGMTSSNTGELFF	TGTGCCAGCAGCGGAATGACTAGCAGTAACACCGGGGAGCTGTTTTTT
TRBD1	TRBV5-1	TRBJ1-3	NA	CASSFGQGVSGNTIYF	TGCGCCAGCAGCTTCGGACAGGGGGTATCTGGAAACACCATATATTTT
NA	TRBV7-6	TRBJ2-2	NA	CASSPLWSTGELFF	TGTGCCAGCAGCCCCCTGTGGAGCACCGGGGAGCTGTTTTTT
TRBD1	TRBV7-9	TRBJ1-2	NA	CASSLKDRGRGYTF	TGTGCCAGCAGCTTAAAGGACAGGGGCAGAGGCTACACCTTC